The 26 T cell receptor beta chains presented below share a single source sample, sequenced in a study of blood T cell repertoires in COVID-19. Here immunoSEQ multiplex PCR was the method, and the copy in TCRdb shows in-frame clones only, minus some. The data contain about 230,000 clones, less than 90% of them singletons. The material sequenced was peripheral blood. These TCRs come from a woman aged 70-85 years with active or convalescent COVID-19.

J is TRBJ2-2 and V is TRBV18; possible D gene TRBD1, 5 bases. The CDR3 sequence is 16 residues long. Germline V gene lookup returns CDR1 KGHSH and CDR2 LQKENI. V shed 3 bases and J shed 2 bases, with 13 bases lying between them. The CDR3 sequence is CASSPPSRANTGELFF. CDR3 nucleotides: TGTGCCAGCTCACCCCCGAGCAGGGCAAACACCGGGGAGCTGTTTTTT.

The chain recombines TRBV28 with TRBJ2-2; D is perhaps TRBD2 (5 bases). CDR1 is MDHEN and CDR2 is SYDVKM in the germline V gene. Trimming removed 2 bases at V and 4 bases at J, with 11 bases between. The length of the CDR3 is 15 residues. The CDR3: CASSLTGSGTGELFF. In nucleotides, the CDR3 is TGTGCCAGCAGTTTAACGGGGTCGGGCACCGGGGAGCTGTTTTTT.

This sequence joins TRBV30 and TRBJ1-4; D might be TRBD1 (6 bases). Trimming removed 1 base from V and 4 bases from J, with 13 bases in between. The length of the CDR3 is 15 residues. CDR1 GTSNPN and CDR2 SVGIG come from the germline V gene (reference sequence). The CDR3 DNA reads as TGTGCCTGGAGTGGGCCAGGGGCAAATAATGAAAAACTGTTTTTT. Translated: CAWSGPGANNEKLFF.

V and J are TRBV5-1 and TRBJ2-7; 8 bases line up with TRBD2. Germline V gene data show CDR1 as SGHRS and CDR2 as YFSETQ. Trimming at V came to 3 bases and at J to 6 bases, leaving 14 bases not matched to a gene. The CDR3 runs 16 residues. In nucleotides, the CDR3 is TGCGCCAGCAGCTCAATTGCCGGGACTAGGGCCCGCGAGCAGTACTTC. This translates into CASSSIAGTRAREQYF.

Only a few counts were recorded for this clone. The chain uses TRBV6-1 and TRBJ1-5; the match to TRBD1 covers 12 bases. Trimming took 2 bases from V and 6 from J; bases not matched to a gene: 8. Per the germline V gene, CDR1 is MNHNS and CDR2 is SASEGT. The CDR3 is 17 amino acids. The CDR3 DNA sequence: TGTGCCAGCAGTGAAATGACCGGGACAGGGGGCACTCAGCCCCAGCATTTT. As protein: CASSEMTGTGGTQPQHF.

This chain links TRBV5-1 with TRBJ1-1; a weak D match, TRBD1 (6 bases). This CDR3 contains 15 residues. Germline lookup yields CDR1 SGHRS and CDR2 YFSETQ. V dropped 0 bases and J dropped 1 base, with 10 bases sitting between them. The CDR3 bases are TGCGCCAGCAGCTTGGGTGGACAGCAGAACACTGAAGCTTTCTTT. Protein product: CASSLGGQQNTEAFF.

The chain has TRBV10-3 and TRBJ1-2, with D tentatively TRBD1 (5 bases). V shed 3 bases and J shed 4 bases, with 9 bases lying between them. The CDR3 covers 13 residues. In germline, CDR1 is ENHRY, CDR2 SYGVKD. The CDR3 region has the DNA TGTGCCATCAGTGATCCGGGGGGCTATGGCTACACCTTC. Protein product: CAISDPGGYGYTF.

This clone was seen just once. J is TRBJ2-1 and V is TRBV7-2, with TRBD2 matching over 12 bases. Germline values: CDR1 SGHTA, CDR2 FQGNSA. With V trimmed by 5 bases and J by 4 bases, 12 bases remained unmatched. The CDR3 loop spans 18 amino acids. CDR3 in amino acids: CASSRRLGLAGLYNEQFF. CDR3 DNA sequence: TGTGCCAGCAGCCGTCGTCTCGGACTAGCGGGACTATACAATGAGCAGTTCTTC.

The CDR3, as DNA: TGTGCCAGCAGCTTAGGACCCACAGGGGGAAATTCACCCCTCCACTTT. It encodes CASSLGPTGGNSPLHF. The gene calls are TRBV7-6 and TRBJ1-6; 8 positions agree with TRBD1. Germline CDR1 reads SGHVS; CDR2 reads FNYEAQ. V shed 1 base and J 7 bases; nucleotides not matched to a gene: 6. This CDR3 has 16 amino acids.

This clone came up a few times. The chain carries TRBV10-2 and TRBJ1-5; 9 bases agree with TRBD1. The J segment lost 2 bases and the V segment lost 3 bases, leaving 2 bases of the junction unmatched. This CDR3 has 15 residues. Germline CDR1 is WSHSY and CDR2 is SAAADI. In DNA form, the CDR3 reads TGCGCCAGCAGTGAACAGGGGGCGGGCAATCAGCCCCAGCATTTT. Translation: CASSEQGAGNQPQHF.

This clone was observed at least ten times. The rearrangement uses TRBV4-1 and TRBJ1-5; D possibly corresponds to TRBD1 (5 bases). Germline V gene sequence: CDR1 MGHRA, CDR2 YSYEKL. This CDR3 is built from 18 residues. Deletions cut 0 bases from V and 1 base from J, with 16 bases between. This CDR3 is CASSQDAAGFVSNQPQHF. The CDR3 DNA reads TGCGCCAGCAGCCAAGATGCCGCAGGGTTTGTAAGCAATCAGCCCCAGCATTTT.

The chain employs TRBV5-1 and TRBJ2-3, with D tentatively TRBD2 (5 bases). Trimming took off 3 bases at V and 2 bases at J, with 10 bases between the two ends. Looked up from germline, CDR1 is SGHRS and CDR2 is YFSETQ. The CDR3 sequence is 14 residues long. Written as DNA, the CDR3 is TGCGCCAGCAGCTCCGGGGTAATCACAGATACGCAGTATTTT. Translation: CASSSGVITDTQYF.

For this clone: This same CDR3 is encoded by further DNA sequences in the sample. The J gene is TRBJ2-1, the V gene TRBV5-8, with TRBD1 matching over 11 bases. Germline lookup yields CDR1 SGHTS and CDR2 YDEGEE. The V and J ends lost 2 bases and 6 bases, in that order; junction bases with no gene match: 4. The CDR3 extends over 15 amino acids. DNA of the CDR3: TGTGCCAGCAGCTTTACCGGGACAGGGGGCAATGAGCAGTTCTTC. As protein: CASSFTGTGGNEQFF. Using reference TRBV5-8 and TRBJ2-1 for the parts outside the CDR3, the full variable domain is EAGVTQSPTHLIKTRGQQATLRCSPISGHTSVYWYQQALGLGLQFLLWYDEGEERNRGNFPPRFSGRQFPNYSSELNVNALELEDSALYLCASSFTGTGGNEQFFGPGTRLTVL.

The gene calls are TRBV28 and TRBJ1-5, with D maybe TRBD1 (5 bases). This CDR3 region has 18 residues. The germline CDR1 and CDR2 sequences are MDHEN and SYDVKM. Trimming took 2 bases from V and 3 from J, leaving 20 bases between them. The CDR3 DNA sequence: TGTGCCAGCAGTTTAGGGCGTTTGGCAGGGCGGGACAATCAGCCCCAGCATTTT. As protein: CASSLGRLAGRDNQPQHF.

The CDR3 region has the DNA TGCAGCGTCGGACAGGGGGCGCGTTCTAGCACAGATACGCAGTATTTT. This sequence encodes CSVGQGARSSTDTQYF. This chain links TRBV29-1 with TRBJ2-3; TRBD1 matches 11 bases. The germline CDR1 and CDR2 sequences are SQVTM and ANQGSEA. This CDR3 has 16 residues. V dropped 6 bases and J dropped 0; count of bases not matched to a gene: 8.

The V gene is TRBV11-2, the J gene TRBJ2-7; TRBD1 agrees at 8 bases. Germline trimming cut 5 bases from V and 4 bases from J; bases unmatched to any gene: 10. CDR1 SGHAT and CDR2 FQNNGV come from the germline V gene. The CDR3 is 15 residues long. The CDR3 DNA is TGTGCCAGCAGCCCAAAGGGGGACAGGCGGTACGAGCAGTACTTC. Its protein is CASSPKGDRRYEQYF.

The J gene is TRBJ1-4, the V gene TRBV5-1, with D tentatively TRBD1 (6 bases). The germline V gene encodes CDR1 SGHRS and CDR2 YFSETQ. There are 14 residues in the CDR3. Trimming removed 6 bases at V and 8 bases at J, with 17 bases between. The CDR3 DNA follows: TGCGCCAGCACCCGCGATAAGGGGGACGAAAAACTGTTTTTT. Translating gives CASTRDKGDEKLFF.

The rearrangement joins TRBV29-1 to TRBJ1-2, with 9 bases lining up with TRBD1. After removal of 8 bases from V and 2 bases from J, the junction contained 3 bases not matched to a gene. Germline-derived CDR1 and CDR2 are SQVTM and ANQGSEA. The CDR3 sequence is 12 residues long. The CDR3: CSCGQGNYGYTF. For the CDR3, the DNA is TGCAGCTGTGGACAGGGGAACTATGGCTACACCTTC.

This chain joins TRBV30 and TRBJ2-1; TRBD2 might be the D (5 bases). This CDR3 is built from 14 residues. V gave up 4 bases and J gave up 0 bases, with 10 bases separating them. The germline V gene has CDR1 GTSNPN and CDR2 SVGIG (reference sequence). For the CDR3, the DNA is TGTGCCTGGATACCTAGCCCCTCCTACAATGAGCAGTTCTTC. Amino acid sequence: CAWIPSPSYNEQFF.

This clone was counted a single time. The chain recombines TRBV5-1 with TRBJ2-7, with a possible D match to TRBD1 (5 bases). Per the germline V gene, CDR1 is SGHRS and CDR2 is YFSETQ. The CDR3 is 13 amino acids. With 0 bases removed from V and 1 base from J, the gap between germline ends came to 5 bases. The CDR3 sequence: CASSLDRSYEQYF. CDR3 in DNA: TGCGCCAGCAGCTTGGACAGGTCCTACGAGCAGTACTTC.

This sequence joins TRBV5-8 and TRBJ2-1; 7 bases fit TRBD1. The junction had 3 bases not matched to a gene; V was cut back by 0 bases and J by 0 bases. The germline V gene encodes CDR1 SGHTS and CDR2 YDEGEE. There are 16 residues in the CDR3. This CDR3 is CASSLEGTDSYNEQFF. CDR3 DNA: TGTGCCAGCAGCTTGGAGGGGACAGACTCCTACAATGAGCAGTTCTTC.

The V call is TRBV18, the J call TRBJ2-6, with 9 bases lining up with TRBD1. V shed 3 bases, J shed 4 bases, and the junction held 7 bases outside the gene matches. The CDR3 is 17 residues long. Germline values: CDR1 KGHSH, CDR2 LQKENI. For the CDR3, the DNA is TGTGCCAGCTCACCGGGACAGGGATCAACGGGGGCCAACGTCCTGACTTTC. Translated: CASSPGQGSTGANVLTF.

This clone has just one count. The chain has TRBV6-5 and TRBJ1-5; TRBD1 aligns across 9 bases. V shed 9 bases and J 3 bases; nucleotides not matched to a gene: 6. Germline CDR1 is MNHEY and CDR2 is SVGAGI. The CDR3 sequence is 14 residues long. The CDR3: CASARQGVNQPQHF. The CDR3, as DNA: TGTGCCAGTGCCAGACAGGGGGTCAATCAGCCCCAGCATTTT.

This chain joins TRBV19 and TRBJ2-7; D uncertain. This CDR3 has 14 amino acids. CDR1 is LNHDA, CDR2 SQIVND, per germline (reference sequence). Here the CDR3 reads CATSTAVGPYEQYF. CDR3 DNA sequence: TGTGCAACCTCAACAGCCGTCGGCCCCTACGAGCAGTACTTC.

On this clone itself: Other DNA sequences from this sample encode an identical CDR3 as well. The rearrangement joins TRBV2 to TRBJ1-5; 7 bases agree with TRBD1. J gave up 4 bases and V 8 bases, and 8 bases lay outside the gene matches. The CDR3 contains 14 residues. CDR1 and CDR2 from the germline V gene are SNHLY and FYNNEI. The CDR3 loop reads CASQQGSGNQPQHF. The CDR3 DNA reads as TGTGCCAGCCAACAGGGGTCGGGGAATCAGCCCCAGCATTTT.

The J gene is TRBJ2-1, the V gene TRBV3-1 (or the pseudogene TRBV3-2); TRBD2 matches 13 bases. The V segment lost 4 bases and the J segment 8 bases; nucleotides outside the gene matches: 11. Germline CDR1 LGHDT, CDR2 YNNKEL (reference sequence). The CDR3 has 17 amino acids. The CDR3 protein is CASSPPLTSGGPHEQFF. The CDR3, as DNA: TGTGCCAGCAGCCCCCCTCTGACTAGCGGGGGGCCCCATGAGCAGTTCTTC.